This entry lists 22 T cell receptor beta chains sequenced from one sample in a study of control samples from healthy donors and cancer patients. The data were produced by immunoSEQ multiplex PCR, yet TCRdb's version contains in-frame clones alone and is incomplete. Of 150,000 to 200,000 clones listed, around 90% are singletons. The specimen sequenced was blood. The receptors originated from a woman in her fifties or sixties in good health.

This chain links TRBV3-1 (or the pseudogene TRBV3-2) with TRBJ1-6; D is unclear. Germline CDR1 and CDR2: LGHDT and YNNKEL (reference sequence). This CDR3 is built from 14 residues. Trimming cost V 2 bases and J 9 bases, with 11 bases left between them. The CDR3 is CASSQNAGVSPLHF. In DNA form, the CDR3 reads TGTGCCAGCAGCCAAAATGCTGGTGTTTCACCCCTCCACTTT.

The CDR3 nucleotides are TGTGCCAGCAGTTTATTCCTAAATCAGCCCCAGCATTTT. Encoded protein: CASSLFLNQPQHF. The chain has TRBV27 and TRBJ1-5; no firm D call. In germline, CDR1 is MNHEY, CDR2 SMNVEV (reference sequence). V lost 1 base and J lost 4, with 5 bases in between. CDR3 length: 13 amino acids.

V usage is TRBV6-6 and J usage is TRBJ2-1, with a weak D call TRBD1 (5 bases). The V and J ends lost 5 bases and 0 bases respectively, with 17 bases between them. Germline CDR1 MNHNY, CDR2 SVGAGI (reference sequence). The CDR3 loop spans 17 amino acids. In DNA form, the CDR3 reads TGTGCCAGCAGTCACCAGGGCGGAGCCCGCTCCTACAATGAGCAGTTCTTC. Translation gives CASSHQGGARSYNEQFF.

The V call is TRBV3-1 (or the pseudogene TRBV3-2), the J call TRBJ1-1; unclear D gene. This CDR3 is built from 12 residues. V gave up 1 base and J gave up 11 bases, with 11 bases separating them. The germline gives CDR1 LGHDT, CDR2 YNNKEL (reference sequence). The CDR3 region has the DNA TGTGCCAGCAGCCAAGCTCCAAAGGCGGCTTTCTTT. Translated: CASSQAPKAAFF.

The chain recombines TRBV9 with TRBJ1-6, with TRBD1 matching over 10 bases. This CDR3 has 14 residues. The trim removed 4 bases at V and 10 bases at J, leaving 5 bases unmatched. Germline V gives CDR1 SGDLS, CDR2 YYNGEE. The CDR3 nucleotides read TGTGCCAGCAGCAAAGGGACAGGGGTATCACCCCTCCACTTT. Amino acids: CASSKGTGVSPLHF.

The gene calls are TRBV3-1 (or the pseudogene TRBV3-2) and TRBJ1-1; D may be TRBD1 (5 bases). This CDR3 contains 15 residues. Trimming took off 2 bases at V and 5 bases at J, with 15 bases between the two ends. Germline values: CDR1 LGHDT, CDR2 YNNKEL (reference sequence). The CDR3 bases are TGTGCCAGCAGCCAATGGGGCGCAGGGCGTACTGAAGCTTTCTTT. Protein sequence: CASSQWGAGRTEAFF.

This clone has just one count. The rearrangement joins TRBV2 to TRBJ2-3; D may be TRBD2 (5 bases). V was trimmed by 9 bases and J by 0 bases, leaving 13 bases between them. The length of the CDR3 is 14 residues. Germline CDR1 SNHLY, CDR2 FYNNEI. The CDR3 DNA reads TGTGCCAGGACATCCGAGGGAAGCACAGATACGCAGTATTTT. It codes for CARTSEGSTDTQYF. The entire variable domain, with the rest obtained from reference TRBV2 and TRBJ2-3, is as follows: EPEVTQTPSHQVTQMGQEVILRCVPISNHLYFYWYRQILGQKVEFLVSFYNNEISEKSEIFDDQFSVERPDGSNFTLKIRSTKLEDSAMYFCARTSEGSTDTQYFGPGTRLTVL.

The chain's CDR3 is CAWSVIDEKLFF. The CDR3 nucleotides read TGTGCCTGGAGTGTTATTGATGAAAAACTGTTTTTT. This sequence joins TRBV30 and TRBJ1-4; D is uncertain. The CDR3 spans 12 residues. The V end lost 0 bases, the J end lost 6 bases, and 5 bases lay between the germline ends. Germline lookup yields CDR1 GTSNPN and CDR2 SVGIG (reference sequence).

The chain has TRBV7-3 and TRBJ2-2; D is undetermined. Trimming removed 2 bases from V and 2 bases from J, with 18 bases in between. The length of the CDR3 is 18 residues. CDR1 and CDR2 from the germline V gene are SGHTA and FQGTGA. DNA of the CDR3: TGTGCCAGCAGCTTAGATCTACTACCAATCTTTAACACCGGGGAGCTGTTTTTT. Amino acid sequence: CASSLDLLPIFNTGELFF.

V and J are TRBV7-2 and TRBJ2-4, with D possibly called TRBD1 or TRBD2 (6 bases each). V shed 7 bases and J shed 12 bases, with 19 bases lying between them. The CDR3 length is 13 residues. The germline CDR1 and CDR2 sequences are SGHTA and FQGNSA. CDR3 loop: CASTITYGGHQYF. In DNA form, the CDR3 reads TGTGCCAGCACCATAACATATGGGGGGCATCAGTACTTC.

The chain is built from TRBV4-1 and TRBJ1-2, with 7 positions matching TRBD1. J lost 8 bases, V lost 3 bases, and 6 bases had no gene match. This CDR3 has 13 residues. CDR1 and CDR2 from the germline V gene are MGHRA and YSYEKL. CDR3 amino acids: CASSHGDREGYTF. The CDR3 DNA follows: TGCGCCAGCAGCCATGGCGACAGGGAGGGCTACACCTTC.

This sequence joins TRBV5-4 and TRBJ1-2, with D possibly TRBD1 on 6 matching bases. The CDR3 runs to 15 residues. Deletions cut 6 bases from V and 3 bases from J, with 18 bases between. Germline-derived CDR1 and CDR2 are SGHNT and YYREEE (reference sequence). CDR3 DNA sequence: TGTGCCAGCACCCCACAGGGAACCCCATACTATGGCTACACCTTC. Protein product: CASTPQGTPYYGYTF.

On this clone: At the DNA level, this CDR3 is encoded by other sequences in the same sample as well. V gene TRBV7-9 combines with J gene TRBJ2-6; D ambiguous. Germline V gene lookup returns CDR1 SEHNR and CDR2 FQNEAQ (reference sequence). V was clipped by 1 base and J by 2 bases, with 6 bases between them. The CDR3 consists of 15 residues. The CDR3 DNA reads TGTGCCAGCAGCTTAGACACGGCTGGGGCCAACGTCCTGACTTTC. This codes for CASSLDTAGANVLTF.

The chain carries TRBV2 and TRBJ1-2; possibly TRBD1 for D (6 bases). CDR3 length equals 14 residues. Germline CDR1 SNHLY, CDR2 FYNNEI. Trimming took off 2 bases at V and 0 bases at J, with 7 bases between the two ends. DNA of the CDR3: TGTGCCAGCAGTGAACAGGGGACTAACTATGGCTACACCTTC. It yields the protein CASSEQGTNYGYTF.

The chain combines TRBV7-8 with TRBJ1-5; TRBD1 is a possible D gene (5 bases). Germline CDR1 reads SGHVS; CDR2 reads FQNEAQ. V lost 5 bases, J lost 7 bases, and 15 bases lay in between. CDR3 length: 14 residues. CDR3 in amino acids: CASSRGVSHQPQHF. The CDR3 bases are TGTGCCAGCAGCCGAGGGGTATCCCACCAGCCCCAGCATTTT.

The rearrangement links TRBV5-1 to TRBJ1-1; possibly TRBD1 for D (6 bases). Germline-derived CDR1 and CDR2 are SGHRS and YFSETQ. CDR3 length: 15 residues. Deletions cut 4 bases from V and 1 base from J, with 14 bases between. In DNA form, the CDR3 reads TGCGCCAGCAGCCCCCTTGGGACACGGAACACTGAAGCTTTCTTT. Amino acid sequence: CASSPLGTRNTEAFF.

This clone was counted once. This chain joins TRBV7-2 and TRBJ2-3; tentative D call: TRBD2 (7 bases). The CDR3 consists of 16 residues. Trimming removed 5 bases at V and 4 bases at J, with 19 bases between. Germline CDR1 reads SGHTA; CDR2 reads FQGNSA. CDR3 amino acids: CASSLGPQGRADTQYF. For the CDR3, the DNA is TGTGCCAGCAGCCTTGGGCCCCAGGGGAGGGCAGATACGCAGTATTTT.

Comments on this clone: Other DNA sequences in the sample encode the same CDR3. This chain connects TRBV18 to TRBJ2-7; D possibly corresponds to TRBD2 (6 bases). With 6 bases removed from V and 3 bases from J, the gap between germline ends came to 12 bases. The CDR3 sequence is 13 residues long. Germline V gene data show CDR1 as KGHSH and CDR2 as LQKENI. This CDR3 reads CASSQGGDYEQYF. The CDR3 DNA reads as TGTGCCAGCTCGCAGGGAGGAGACTACGAGCAGTACTTC.

The chain has TRBV7-2 and TRBJ2-1; no clear D. In germline, CDR1 is SGHTA, CDR2 FQGNSA. This CDR3 contains 12 residues. Trimming shortened V by 1 base and J by 7 bases, and 5 bases separated the two germline ends. This CDR3 is CASSLVQNEQFF. The CDR3 DNA is TGTGCCAGCAGCTTAGTCCAGAATGAGCAGTTCTTC. Looking up the rest from reference TRBV7-2 and TRBJ2-1 gives the full variable domain: GAGVSQSPSNKVTEKGKDVELRCDPISGHTALYWYRQSLGQGLEFLIYFQGNSAPDKSGLPSDRFSAERTGGSVSTLTIQRTQQEDSAVYLCASSLVQNEQFFGPGTRLTVL.

The rearrangement links TRBV30 to TRBJ1-2; 7 bases are a match to TRBD1. This CDR3 is built from 13 residues. The germline gives CDR1 GTSNPN, CDR2 SVGIG (reference sequence). The V segment lost 4 bases and the J segment 4 bases; nucleotides outside the gene matches: 6. In nucleotides, the CDR3 is TGTGCCTGGACCCAGGGGGTTCCCTATGGCTACACCTTC. This encodes CAWTQGVPYGYTF.

The CDR3 loop is CASSQDEGNSYEQYF. The CDR3 nucleotides read TGCGCCAGCAGCCAAGACGAGGGAAACTCCTACGAGCAGTACTTC. This sequence joins TRBV4-3 and TRBJ2-7; TRBD2 might be the D (5 bases). Germline assignment: CDR1 LGHNA and CDR2 YSLEER. This CDR3 has 15 residues. V dropped 0 bases and J dropped 0 bases, with 9 bases sitting between them.

This clone was counted many times. The chain recombines TRBV28 with TRBJ2-1; 8 bases align to TRBD2. This CDR3 has 16 amino acids. Unmatched junction bases numbered 12, after V lost 4 bases and J lost 7 bases. Germline V CDR1 and CDR2: MDHEN, SYDVKM. The CDR3 bases are TGTGCCAGCAGTTCCCCCACGGGACGCGGGGGGAATGAGCAGTTCTTC. It is translated as CASSSPTGRGGNEQFF.